These T cell receptor beta chains were read from a single sample in a study of blood T cell repertoires in COVID-19. Produced via immunoSEQ multiplex PCR; TCRdb's table is partial and in-frame only. The repertoire consists of 200,000 to 250,000 clones, with about 82% occurring once and the leading ten covering about 9.3%. What was sequenced was PBMCs or T cells enriched from blood (not recorded which). Receptors originate from a woman aged 50 to 60 with acute COVID-19. CDR3s include the opening cysteine and the closing phenylalanine or tryptophan. A D gene is named only where the DNA matches it firmly. Rows give clone size only sometimes, using once, few, many, or a class for an expanded clone.

abundance,d_gene,j_gene,v_gene,CDR3nt,CDR3aa
NA,TRBD1,TRBJ1-1,TRBV2,TGTGCCAGCATGACAGGGGGCGGTACTGAAGCTTTCTTT,CASMTGGGTEAFF
NA,NA,TRBJ1-1,TRBV5-1,TGCGCCAGCGGCAGGGAAGGAACAATGAACACTGAAGCTTTCTTT,CASGREGTMNTEAFF
NA,NA,TRBJ2-2,TRBV18,TGTGCCAGCTCACCACTTCCAGGGGCGAGTAACACCGGGGAGCTGTTTTTT,CASSPLPGASNTGELFF
NA,TRBD1,TRBJ1-1,TRBV7-3,TGTGCCAGCAGCCCGAATGCGGGGGGACAGGGCGAAGCTTTCTTT,CASSPNAGGQGEAFF
NA,NA,TRBJ1-1,TRBV19,TGTGCCAGTAGTCCTCGCCGGGGGGCCCCTGAAGCTTTCTTT,CASSPRRGAPEAFF
NA,NA,TRBJ2-7,TRBV30,TGTGCCTGGAGTCGGGACTCGTACCACGAGCAGTACTTC,CAWSRDSYHEQYF
few,TRBD1,TRBJ1-5,TRBV5-5,TGTGCCAGCAGCCTGGACAGGGGAGTCTCCAATCAGCCCCAGCATTTT,CASSLDRGVSNQPQHF
few,TRBD1,TRBJ1-5,TRBV18,TGTGCCAGCTCACCCGGGACAGGAGGGCCTCCTAGCAATCAGCCCCAGCATTTT,CASSPGTGGPPSNQPQHF
NA,NA,TRBJ2-7,TRBV19,TGTGCCAGTAGTAAAGCGTCAGGGATTTACGAGCAGTACTTC,CASSKASGIYEQYF
NA,NA,TRBJ1-2,TRBV6-5,TGTGCCAGCCGGGGCAGGGGCCGTGGCTACACCTTC,CASRGRGRGYTF
once,NA,TRBJ1-2,TRBV2,TGTGCCAGCACCCGGACAGACTATGGCTACACCTTC,CASTRTDYGYTF
NA,NA,TRBJ1-6,TRBV24-1,TGTGCCACTCACAAAAGGGGCCACCAAACGAATTCACCCCTCCACTTT,CATHKRGHQTNSPLHF
NA,NA,TRBJ1-6,TRBV7-2,TGTGCCAGCAGCCAGACGGGGTCCCTCCACTTT,CASSQTGSLHF
NA,TRBD1,TRBJ1-1,TRBV19,TGTGCCAGTAGTATAGAAGGGACAGGGACTGAAGCTTTCTTT,CASSIEGTGTEAFF
NA,NA,TRBJ2-2,TRBV7-9,TGTGCCAGCAGCTTGCACAGCGGGGAGCTGTTTTTT,CASSLHSGELFF
NA,NA,TRBJ2-2,TRBV7-2,TGTGCCAGCAGCTCCACGACAGCCACCGGGGAGCTGTTTTTT,CASSSTTATGELFF
NA,NA,TRBJ2-7,TRBV13,TGTGCCAGCAGCTTAGGCTCAGCTAGCTCCTACGAGCAGTACTTC,CASSLGSASSYEQYF
NA,NA,TRBJ1-2,TRBV3-1/TRBV3-2,TGTGCCAGCAGTCAATCAACTTTGAACTTTGGCTACACCTTC,CASSQSTLNFGYTF
once,NA,TRBJ1-6,TRBV3-1/TRBV3-2,TGTGCCAGCAGCCAAGCAGGTTATTCACCCCTCCACTTT,CASSQAGYSPLHF
NA,TRBD1,TRBJ1-3,TRBV3-1/TRBV3-2,TGTGCCAGCAGCCCAGGGGGCGAGAACACCATATATTTT,CASSPGGENTIYF
NA,TRBD2,TRBJ2-3,TRBV18,TGTGCCAGCTCACCACAACGGGGGGTTGGAGATACGCAGTATTTT,CASSPQRGVGDTQYF
once,NA,TRBJ1-1,TRBV9,TGTGCCAGCAGCCCCTGGACTGGGAGAGCTTTCTTT,CASSPWTGRAFF
NA,TRBD2,TRBJ2-1,TRBV9,TGTGCCAGCAGCGTAGGGAGCGGGGGGGCCAATGAGCAGTTCTTC,CASSVGSGGANEQFF
NA,NA,TRBJ1-1,TRBV5-1,TGCGCCAGCAGCTTGAGTGGGGGGACGGACACTGAAGCTTTCTTT,CASSLSGGTDTEAFF
few,NA,TRBJ1-1,TRBV7-6,TGTGCCAGCAGCCCCATCAACACTGAAGCTTTCTTT,CASSPINTEAFF
NA,NA,TRBJ1-1,TRBV4-1,TGCGCCAGCAGCCAACAGGGGAGAGACACTGAAGCTTTCTTT,CASSQQGRDTEAFF
once,TRBD2,TRBJ2-3,TRBV9,TGTGCCAGCAGCGTAGCTACGGCTAGCGGGACTAGCACAGATACGCAGTATTTT,CASSVATASGTSTDTQYF
NA,NA,TRBJ1-3,TRBV4-1,TGCGCCAGCAGCCAAGATCGGTGGGCCGGTGGAAACACCATATATTTT,CASSQDRWAGGNTIYF
few,NA,TRBJ1-2,TRBV2,TGTGCCAGCAGGGGGGGAGGGATTCTCTATGGCTACACCTTC,CASRGGGILYGYTF
NA,NA,TRBJ2-7,TRBV28,TGTGCCAGCACCGGATCAGGGATTCCCTACGAGCAGTACTTC,CASTGSGIPYEQYF
few,NA,TRBJ2-1,TRBV7-6,TGTGCCAGCAGCTTAGCGCCAGGAACGGATAATGAGCAGTTCTTC,CASSLAPGTDNEQFF
NA,NA,TRBJ1-5,TRBV7-2,TGTGCCAGCAGCTTAAGTCCTGACAGATATAGCAATCAGCCCCAGCATTTT,CASSLSPDRYSNQPQHF
NA,NA,TRBJ1-1,TRBV6-2/TRBV6-3,TGTGCCAGCAGTTCCGGACAGACTTACACTGAAGCTTTCTTT,CASSSGQTYTEAFF
NA,NA,TRBJ1-1,TRBV4-1,TGCGCCAGCAGCCAGGTTCAGGGAGGTGGAACTGAAGCTTTCTTT,CASSQVQGGGTEAFF
NA,NA,TRBJ1-1,TRBV4-1,TGCGCCAGCAGCCAAGACAGGGGACTGAACACTGAAGCTTTCTTT,CASSQDRGLNTEAFF
NA,TRBD1,TRBJ2-5,TRBV7-2,TGTGCCAGCAGCTTAGGATACCGGGACAGGTCGGGTGAGACCCAGTACTTC,CASSLGYRDRSGETQYF
NA,NA,TRBJ2-3,TRBV18,TGTGCCAGCTCACCAAGGGACTCTACAGATACGCAGTATTTT,CASSPRDSTDTQYF
NA,NA,TRBJ1-1,TRBV30,TGTGCCTGGAGCCCGGGAGGCAGTGAAGCTTTCTTT,CAWSPGGSEAFF
NA,TRBD1,TRBJ1-2,TRBV7-8,TGTGCCAGCAGCCGAGGGACAGGGGGCGATGGCTACACCTTC,CASSRGTGGDGYTF
NA,NA,TRBJ1-2,TRBV12-3/TRBV12-4,TGTGCCAGCAGTTTGTCCGCAGGGCATGGCTACACCTTC,CASSLSAGHGYTF
once,TRBD2,TRBJ2-1,TRBV19,TGTGCCAGTAGTATTGGGGCTAGCGGGGGTTCAGCCTACAATGAGCAGTTCTTC,CASSIGASGGSAYNEQFF
NA,TRBD1,TRBJ2-7,TRBV4-1,TGCGCCAGCAGCCAAGTAGGGACAGGGAACTACGAGCAGTACTTC,CASSQVGTGNYEQYF
NA,NA,TRBJ1-2,TRBV6-1,TGTGCCAGCAGTGAATTCTCCTATGGCTACACCTTC,CASSEFSYGYTF
many,NA,TRBJ1-2,TRBV7-2,TGTGCCAGCAGCTTAGTGATTACAGGGCAGAAGGACTATGGCTACACCTTC,CASSLVITGQKDYGYTF
NA,NA,TRBJ2-7,TRBV6-5,TGTGCCAGCAGTTCCCCCATGAGCTCCTACGAGCAGTACTTC,CASSSPMSSYEQYF
NA,TRBD2,TRBJ2-1,TRBV3-1/TRBV3-2,TGTGCCAGCAGCCCCCGCGGCGGGGGGACTGAGCAGTTCTTC,CASSPRGGGTEQFF
many,TRBD1,TRBJ1-5,TRBV4-1,TGCGCCAGCAGCCAAGTACAGGGGCCGGGTCAGCCCCAGCATTTT,CASSQVQGPGQPQHF
once,TRBD1,TRBJ1-1,TRBV15,TGTGCCACCAGCAGAGGGGGGGACAGAAAAGGCCCTGAAGCTTTCTTT,CATSRGGDRKGPEAFF
NA,NA,TRBJ1-5,TRBV6-5,TGTGCCAGCAGTTCCACCTCCCGGCCGGGACAGCCCCAGCATTTT,CASSSTSRPGQPQHF
NA,TRBD1,TRBJ1-6,TRBV5-1,TGCGCCAGCAGCGTAACAGGGGGCAAATCACCCCTCCACTTT,CASSVTGGKSPLHF
NA,NA,TRBJ1-5,TRBV10-1,TGCGCCAGCAGTGGTCCGTCTAGCAATCAGCCCCAGCATTTT,CASSGPSSNQPQHF
few,NA,TRBJ1-2,TRBV6-5,TGTGCCAGCACCGACCGACCGCAGCGGAACTATGGCTACACCTTC,CASTDRPQRNYGYTF
few,TRBD1,TRBJ1-6,TRBV19,TGTGCCAGTAGGGGGACAGGGAATTCACCCCTCCACTTT,CASRGTGNSPLHF
NA,NA,TRBJ2-5,TRBV3-1/TRBV3-2,TGTGCCAGCAGCCAAGATTGGGGACGGGGGCAAGAGACCCAGTACTTC,CASSQDWGRGQETQYF